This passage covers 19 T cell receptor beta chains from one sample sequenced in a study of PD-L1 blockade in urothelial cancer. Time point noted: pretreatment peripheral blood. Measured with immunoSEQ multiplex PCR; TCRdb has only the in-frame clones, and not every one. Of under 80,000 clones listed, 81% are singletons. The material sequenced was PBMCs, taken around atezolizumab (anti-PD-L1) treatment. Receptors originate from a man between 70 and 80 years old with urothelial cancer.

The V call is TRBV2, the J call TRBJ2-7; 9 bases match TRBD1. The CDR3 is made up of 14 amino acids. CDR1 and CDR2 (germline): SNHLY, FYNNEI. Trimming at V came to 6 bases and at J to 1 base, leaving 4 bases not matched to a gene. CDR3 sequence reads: CASSRDRESYEQYF. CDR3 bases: TGTGCCAGCAGCCGGGACAGGGAGTCCTACGAGCAGTACTTC. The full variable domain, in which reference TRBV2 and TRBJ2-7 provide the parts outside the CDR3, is EPEVTQTPSHQVTQMGQEVILRCVPISNHLYFYWYRQILGQKVEFLVSFYNNEISEKSEIFDDQFSVERPDGSNFTLKIRSTKLEDSAMYFCASSRDRESYEQYFGPGTRLTVT.

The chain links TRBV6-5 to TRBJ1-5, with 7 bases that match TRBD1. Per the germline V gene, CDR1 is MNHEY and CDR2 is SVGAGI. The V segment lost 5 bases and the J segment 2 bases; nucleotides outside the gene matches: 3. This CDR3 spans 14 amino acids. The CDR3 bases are TGTGCCAGCAGTGCCGGGACAGGCAATCAGCCCCAGCATTTT. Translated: CASSAGTGNQPQHF.

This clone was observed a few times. In DNA, the CDR3 is TGTGCCAGCAGTTTGACAGGGAACTATGGCTACACCTTC. Translation gives CASSLTGNYGYTF. The chain recombines TRBV6-5 with TRBJ1-2; the match to TRBD1 covers 7 bases. After removal of 4 bases from V and 2 bases from J, the junction contained 1 base not matched to a gene. CDR1 is MNHEY, CDR2 SVGAGI, per germline. This CDR3 is built from 13 residues.

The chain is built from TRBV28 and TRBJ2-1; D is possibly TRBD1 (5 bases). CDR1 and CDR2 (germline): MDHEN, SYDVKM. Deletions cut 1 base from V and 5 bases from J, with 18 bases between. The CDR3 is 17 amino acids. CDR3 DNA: TGTGCCAGCAGTTTATCCCGGGTGGCAGGGTTGGACAATGAGCAGTTCTTC. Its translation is CASSLSRVAGLDNEQFF.

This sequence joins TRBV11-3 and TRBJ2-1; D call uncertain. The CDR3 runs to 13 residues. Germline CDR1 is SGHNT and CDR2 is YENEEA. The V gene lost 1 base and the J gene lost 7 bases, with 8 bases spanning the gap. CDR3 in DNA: TGTGCCAGCAGCTTAGGCCTAGTAAATGAGCAGTTCTTC. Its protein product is CASSLGLVNEQFF.

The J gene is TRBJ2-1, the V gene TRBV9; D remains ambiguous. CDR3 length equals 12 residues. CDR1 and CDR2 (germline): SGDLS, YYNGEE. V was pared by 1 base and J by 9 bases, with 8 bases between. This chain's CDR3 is CASSVRGGEQFF. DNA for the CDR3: TGTGCCAGCAGCGTAAGAGGCGGTGAGCAGTTCTTC.

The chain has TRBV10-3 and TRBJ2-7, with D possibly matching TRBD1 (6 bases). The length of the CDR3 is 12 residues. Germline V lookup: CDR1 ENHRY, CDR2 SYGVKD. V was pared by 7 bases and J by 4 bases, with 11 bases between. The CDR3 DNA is TGTGCCATCATATTAGGACAGTACGAGCAGTACTTC. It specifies CAIILGQYEQYF.

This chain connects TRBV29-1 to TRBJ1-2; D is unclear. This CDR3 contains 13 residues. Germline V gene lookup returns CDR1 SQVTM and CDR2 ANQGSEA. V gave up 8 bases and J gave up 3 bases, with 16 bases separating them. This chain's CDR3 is CSSRAPGHYGYTF. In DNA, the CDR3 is TGCAGCTCGAGGGCCCCGGGCCACTATGGCTACACCTTC.

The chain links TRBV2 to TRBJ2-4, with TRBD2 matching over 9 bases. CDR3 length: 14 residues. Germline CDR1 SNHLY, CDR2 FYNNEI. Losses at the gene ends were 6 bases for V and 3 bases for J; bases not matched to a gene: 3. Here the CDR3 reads CASRTAGGKNIQYF. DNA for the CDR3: TGTGCCAGCAGGACAGCGGGAGGCAAAAACATTCAGTACTTC.

The CDR3, as DNA: TGTGCCAGCAGCCAGGGGCGGCAGGGCTACGAGCAGTACTTC. Encoded protein: CASSQGRQGYEQYF. The rearrangement joins TRBV4-2 to TRBJ2-7; D possibly corresponds to TRBD1 (5 bases). Germline CDR1 LGHNA, CDR2 YNFKEQ. The CDR3 consists of 14 residues. V was clipped by 3 bases and J by 3 bases, with 12 bases between them.

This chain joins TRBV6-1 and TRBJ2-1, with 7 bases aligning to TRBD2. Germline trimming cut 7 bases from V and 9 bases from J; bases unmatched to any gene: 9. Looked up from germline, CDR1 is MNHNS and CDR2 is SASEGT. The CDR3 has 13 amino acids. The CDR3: CASKRGSRVEQFF. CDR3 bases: TGTGCCAGCAAGCGCGGGAGTAGGGTTGAGCAGTTCTTC.

The CDR3: CASSLEEVVGTQYF. CDR3 nucleotides: TGTGCCAGCAGCTTGGAGGAGGTGGTCGGTACGCAGTATTTT. The J gene is TRBJ2-3, the V gene TRBV5-4; D might be TRBD2 (5 bases). Germline V CDR1 and CDR2: SGHNT, YYREEE (reference sequence). The V and J ends lost 0 bases and 8 bases respectively, with 13 bases between them. This CDR3 is 14 amino acids long.

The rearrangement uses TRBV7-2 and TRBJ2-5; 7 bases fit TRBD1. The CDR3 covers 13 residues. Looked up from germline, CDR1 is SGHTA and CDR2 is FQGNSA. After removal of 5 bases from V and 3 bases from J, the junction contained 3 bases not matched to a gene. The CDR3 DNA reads TGTGCCAGCAGCAACGGACAGGAAGAGACCCAGTACTTC. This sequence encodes CASSNGQEETQYF.

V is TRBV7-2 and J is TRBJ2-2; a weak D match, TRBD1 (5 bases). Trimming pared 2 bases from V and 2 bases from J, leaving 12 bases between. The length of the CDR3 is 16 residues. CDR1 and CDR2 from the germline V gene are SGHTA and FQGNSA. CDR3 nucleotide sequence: TGTGCCAGCAGCTTACAGGGCTCCTCTAACACCGGGGAGCTGTTTTTT. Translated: CASSLQGSSNTGELFF.

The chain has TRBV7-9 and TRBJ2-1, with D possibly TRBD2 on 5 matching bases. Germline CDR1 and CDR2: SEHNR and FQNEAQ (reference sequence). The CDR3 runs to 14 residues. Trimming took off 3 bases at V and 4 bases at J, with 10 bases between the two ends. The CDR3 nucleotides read TGTGCCAGCAGCTTGGACGGGAATTACAATGAGCAGTTCTTC. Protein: CASSLDGNYNEQFF. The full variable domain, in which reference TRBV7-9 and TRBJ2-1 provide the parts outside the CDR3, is DTGVSQNPRHKITKRGQNVTFRCDPISEHNRLYWYRQTLGQGPEFLTYFQNEAQLEKSRLLSDRFSAERPKGSFSTLEIQRTEQGDSAMYLCASSLDGNYNEQFFGPGTRLTVL.

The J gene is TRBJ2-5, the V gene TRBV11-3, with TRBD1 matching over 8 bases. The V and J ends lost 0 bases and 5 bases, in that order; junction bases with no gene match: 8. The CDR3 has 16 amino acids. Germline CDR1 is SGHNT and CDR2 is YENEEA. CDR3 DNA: TGTGCCAGCAGCTTAGAGGGGACAGGAGCTTGGGAGACCCAGTACTTC. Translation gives CASSLEGTGAWETQYF. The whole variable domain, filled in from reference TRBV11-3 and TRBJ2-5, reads EAGVVQSPRYKIIEKKQPVAFWCNPISGHNTLYWYLQNLGQGPELLIRYENEEAVDDSQLPKDRFSAERLKGVDSTLKIQPAELGDSAVYLCASSLEGTGAWETQYFGPGTRLLVL.

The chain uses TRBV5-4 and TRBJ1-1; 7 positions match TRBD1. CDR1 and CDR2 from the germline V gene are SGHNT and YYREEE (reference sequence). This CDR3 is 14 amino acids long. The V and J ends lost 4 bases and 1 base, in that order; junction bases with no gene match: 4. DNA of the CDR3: TGTGCCAGCAGCCTGTCAGGGGGGAACACTGAAGCTTTCTTT. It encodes CASSLSGGNTEAFF.

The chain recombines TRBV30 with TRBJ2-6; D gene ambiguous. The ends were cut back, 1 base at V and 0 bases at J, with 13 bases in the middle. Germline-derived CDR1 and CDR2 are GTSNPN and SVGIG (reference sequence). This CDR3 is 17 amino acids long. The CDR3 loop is CAWSGSLLHSGANVLTF. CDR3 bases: TGTGCCTGGAGTGGTAGCCTTCTCCACTCTGGGGCCAACGTCCTGACTTTC.

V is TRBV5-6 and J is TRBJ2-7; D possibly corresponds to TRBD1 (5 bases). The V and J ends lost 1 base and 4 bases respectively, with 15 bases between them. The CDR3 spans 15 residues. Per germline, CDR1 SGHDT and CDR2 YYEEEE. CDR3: CASSLRITGSYEQYF. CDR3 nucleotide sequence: TGTGCCAGCAGCTTGAGGATCACAGGATCGTACGAGCAGTACTTC.